Included here is one T cell receptor (beta chain) sequence, with context. The data originate from a study of blood T cell repertoires in COVID-19. Study background: The United States, Italy and Spain were the sources of the acute and convalescent COVID-19 samples. Sample material is recorded as cDNA or gDNA derived from T cells, B-cell-depleted T cells, or PBMCs.

This CDR3 is 16 amino acids long. CDR1 and CDR2 (germline): SGDLS, YYNGEE. The V end was cut by 0 bases, the J end by 7 bases, with 17 bases between. Per the study methods: Counts of nucleated cells, estimated from reference gene primer amplification, were obtained. Clones were sequenced by immunoSEQ multiplex PCR, and TCRdb holds only the in-frame ones, with some missing. V and J calls and clone size follow that table, whereas D and trimming were derived from the DNA. Of more than 100,000 clones listed, roughly 90% are singletons. The sequencing input was peripheral blood. The chain recombines TRBV9 with TRBJ2-1, with TRBD1 as a possible D gene (5 bases). The source is a woman of 80 years or more in a cohort sampled during active COVID-19. The chain's CDR3 is CASSVVGAPLWNEQFF. CDR3 coding DNA: TGTGCCAGCAGCGTAGTAGGGGCTCCTTTGTGGAATGAGCAGTTCTTC.